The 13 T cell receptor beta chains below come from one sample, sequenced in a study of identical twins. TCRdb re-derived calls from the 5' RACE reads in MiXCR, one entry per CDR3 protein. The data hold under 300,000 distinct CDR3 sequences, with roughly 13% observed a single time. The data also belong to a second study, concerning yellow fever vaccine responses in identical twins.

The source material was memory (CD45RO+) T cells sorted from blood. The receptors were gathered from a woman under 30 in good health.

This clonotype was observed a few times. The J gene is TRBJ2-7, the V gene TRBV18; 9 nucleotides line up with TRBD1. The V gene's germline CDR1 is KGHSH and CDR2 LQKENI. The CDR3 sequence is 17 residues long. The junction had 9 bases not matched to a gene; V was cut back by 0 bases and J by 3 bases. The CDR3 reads CASSPPPRTGVDYEQYF. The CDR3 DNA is TGTGCCAGCTCACCACCACCCCGGACAGGGGTAGACTACGAGCAGTACTTC.

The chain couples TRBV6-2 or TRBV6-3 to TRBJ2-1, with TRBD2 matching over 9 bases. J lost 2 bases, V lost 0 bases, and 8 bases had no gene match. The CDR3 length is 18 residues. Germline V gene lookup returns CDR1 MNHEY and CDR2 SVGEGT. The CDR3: CASSYSRASGNTYNEQFF. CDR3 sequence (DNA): TGTGCCAGCAGTTACTCGAGAGCTAGCGGGAACACCTACAATGAGCAGTTCTTC.

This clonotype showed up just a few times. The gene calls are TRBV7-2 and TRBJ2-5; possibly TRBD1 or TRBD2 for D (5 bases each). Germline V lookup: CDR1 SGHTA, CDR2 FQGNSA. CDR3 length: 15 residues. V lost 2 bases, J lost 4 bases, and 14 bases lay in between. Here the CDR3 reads CASSLPGRRTETQYF. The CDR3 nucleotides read TGTGCCAGCAGCTTACCGGGACGGCGAACAGAGACCCAGTACTTC. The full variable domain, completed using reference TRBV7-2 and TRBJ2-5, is GAGVSQSPSNKVTEKGKDVELRCDPISGHTALYWYRQSLGQGLEFLIYFQGNSAPDKSGLPSDRFSAERTGGSVSTLTIQRTQQEDSAVYLCASSLPGRRTETQYFGPGTRLLVL.

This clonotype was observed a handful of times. CDR3 in DNA: TGTGCCAGCAGTTACTCGATCCTCAGCTACGAGCAGTACTTC. Translation gives CASSYSILSYEQYF. V usage is TRBV6-5 and J usage is TRBJ2-7, with D hard to call. CDR1 is MNHEY, CDR2 SVGAGI, per germline. The CDR3 totals 14 residues. Trimming pared 0 bases from V and 3 bases from J, leaving 9 bases between.

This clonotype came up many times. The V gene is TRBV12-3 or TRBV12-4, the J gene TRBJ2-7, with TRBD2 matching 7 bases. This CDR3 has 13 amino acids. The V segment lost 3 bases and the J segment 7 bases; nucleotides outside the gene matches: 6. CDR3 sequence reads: CASSFWEGREQYF. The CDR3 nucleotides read TGTGCCAGCAGTTTCTGGGAGGGGAGGGAGCAGTACTTC.

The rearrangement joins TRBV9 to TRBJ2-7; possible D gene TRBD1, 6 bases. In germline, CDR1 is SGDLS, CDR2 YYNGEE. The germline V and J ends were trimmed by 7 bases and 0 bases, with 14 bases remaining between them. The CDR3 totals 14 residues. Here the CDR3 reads CASADSDLSYEQYF. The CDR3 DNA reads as TGTGCCAGCGCGGACAGCGACCTCTCCTACGAGCAGTACTTC.

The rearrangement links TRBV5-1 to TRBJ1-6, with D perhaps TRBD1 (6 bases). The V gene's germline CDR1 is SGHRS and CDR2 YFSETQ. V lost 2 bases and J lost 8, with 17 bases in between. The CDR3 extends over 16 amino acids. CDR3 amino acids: CASSFQTGRRDSPLHF. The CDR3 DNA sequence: TGCGCCAGCAGCTTCCAGACAGGCCGGCGAGATTCACCCCTCCACTTT.

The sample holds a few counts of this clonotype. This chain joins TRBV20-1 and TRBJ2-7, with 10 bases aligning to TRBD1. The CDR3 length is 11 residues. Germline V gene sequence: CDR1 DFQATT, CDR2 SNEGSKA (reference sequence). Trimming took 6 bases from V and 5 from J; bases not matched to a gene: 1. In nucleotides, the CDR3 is TGCAGTGCGGGGACAGGGGACGAGCAGTACTTC. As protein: CSAGTGDEQYF.

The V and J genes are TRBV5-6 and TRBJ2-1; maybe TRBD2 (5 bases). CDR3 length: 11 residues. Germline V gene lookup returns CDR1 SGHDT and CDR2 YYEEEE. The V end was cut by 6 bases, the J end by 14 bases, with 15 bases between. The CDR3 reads CASTRLGAEFF. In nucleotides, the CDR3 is TGTGCCAGCACTCGTCTGGGAGCGGAGTTCTTC.

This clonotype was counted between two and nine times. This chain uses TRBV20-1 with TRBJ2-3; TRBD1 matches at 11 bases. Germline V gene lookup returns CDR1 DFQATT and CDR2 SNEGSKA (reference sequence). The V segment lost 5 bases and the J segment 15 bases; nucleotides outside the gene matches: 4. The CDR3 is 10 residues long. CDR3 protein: CSAWDRGSYF. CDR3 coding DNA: TGCAGTGCTTGGGACAGGGGGTCCTATTTT.

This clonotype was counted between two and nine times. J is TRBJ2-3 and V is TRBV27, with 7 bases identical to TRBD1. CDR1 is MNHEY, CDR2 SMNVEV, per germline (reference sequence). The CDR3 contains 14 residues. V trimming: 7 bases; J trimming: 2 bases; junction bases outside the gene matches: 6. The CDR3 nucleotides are TGTGCCAGCATTCGGGACAGCCTCACAGATACGCAGTATTTT. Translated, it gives CASIRDSLTDTQYF.

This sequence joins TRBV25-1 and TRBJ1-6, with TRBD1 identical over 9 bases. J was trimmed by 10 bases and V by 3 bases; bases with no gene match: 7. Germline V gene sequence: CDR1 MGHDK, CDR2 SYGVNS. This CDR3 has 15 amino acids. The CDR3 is CASSDTGGGFSPLHF. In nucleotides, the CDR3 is TGTGCCAGCAGTGACACAGGGGGCGGCTTCTCACCCCTCCACTTT.

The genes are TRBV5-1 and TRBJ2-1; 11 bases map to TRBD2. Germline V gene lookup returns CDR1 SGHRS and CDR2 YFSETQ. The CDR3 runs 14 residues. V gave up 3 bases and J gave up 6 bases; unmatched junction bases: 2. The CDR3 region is CASSSSGGPNEQFF. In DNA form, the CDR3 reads TGCGCCAGCAGCTCTAGCGGGGGGCCCAATGAGCAGTTCTTC.